This passage covers 16 T cell receptor beta chains from one sample sequenced in a study of beta chain features in type 1 diabetes. Expressed TCRB transcripts were sequenced, since all the RNA that had been isolated was reverse transcribed. This table comes from immunoSEQ multiplex PCR, and its TCRdb copy is limited to in-frame clones, with some not included. The table has some 45,000 clones, about 51% seen once. Sequencing used Tregs from blood. Every receptor here comes from a woman younger than 30 in good health.

This sequence joins TRBV11-3 and TRBJ2-7; 8 positions match TRBD2. Germline V gene data show CDR1 as SGHNT and CDR2 as YENEEA. V lost 0 bases and J lost 3; bases outside the gene matches: 4. The CDR3 runs to 15 residues. The CDR3 bases are TGTGCCAGCAGCTTAGATCGAAGCGGGAGCTACGAGCAGTACTTC. It yields the protein CASSLDRSGSYEQYF.

This chain uses TRBV5-1 with TRBJ1-4; TRBD1 matches 11 bases. CDR1 and CDR2 (germline): SGHRS, YFSETQ. Unmatched junction bases numbered 6, after V lost 4 bases and J lost 4 bases. CDR3 length: 16 residues. The CDR3 region is CASSLGQGALNEKLFF. Here the CDR3 DNA reads TGCGCCAGCAGCCTTGGACAGGGGGCCCTTAATGAAAAACTGTTTTTT.

This clone was seen only a few times. This sequence joins TRBV7-2 and TRBJ2-3; D remains unclear. CDR3 length: 13 residues. Trimming stripped 0 bases from V and 6 bases from J, with 7 bases between. Germline assignment: CDR1 SGHTA and CDR2 FQGNSA. The CDR3 spells CASSLAAKDTQYF. The CDR3 coding sequence is TGTGCCAGCAGCTTAGCAGCCAAGGATACGCAGTATTTT.

CDR3 loop: CASSYLGQGLYEQYF. Written as DNA, the CDR3 is TGTGCCAGCAGTTACTTGGGACAGGGACTCTACGAGCAGTACTTC. This chain joins TRBV6-6 and TRBJ2-7; 9 positions match TRBD1. The germline gives CDR1 MNHNY, CDR2 SVGAGI (reference sequence). J gave up 3 bases and V 1 base, and 4 bases lay outside the gene matches. The CDR3 has 15 residues.

This clone was seen once. This chain joins TRBV7-8 and TRBJ1-1, with TRBD1 matching over 7 bases. Unmatched junction bases numbered 10, after V lost 2 bases and J lost 4 bases. The CDR3 totals 16 residues. The germline gives CDR1 SGHVS, CDR2 FQNEAQ. The CDR3, as DNA: TGTGCCAGCAGCTTAACAGGGGTCGAGTTTGGCACTGAAGCTTTCTTT. It translates to CASSLTGVEFGTEAFF.

This clone is a singleton in its sample. V usage is TRBV6-6 and J usage is TRBJ1-2; 7 bases match TRBD1. V shed 5 bases and J 3 bases; nucleotides not matched to a gene: 6. CDR3 length: 14 amino acids. Germline V gene sequence: CDR1 MNHNY, CDR2 SVGAGI (reference sequence). The CDR3, as DNA: TGTGCCAGCAGTGCTTTACAGGGGTACTATGGCTACACCTTC. This translates into CASSALQGYYGYTF.

The V and J genes are TRBV6-5 and TRBJ1-2; TRBD1 might be the D (6 bases). Germline V gives CDR1 MNHEY, CDR2 SVGAGI. This CDR3 has 14 residues. Trimming took off 2 bases at V and 8 bases at J, with 15 bases between the two ends. The DNA for the CDR3 is TGTGCCAGCAGTTACCTACAGGGTCTACGGGGCTACACCTTC. Encoded protein: CASSYLQGLRGYTF.

The chain couples TRBV6-1 to TRBJ2-7; a possible D gene is TRBD2 (6 bases). Trimming left V 6 bases short and J 3 bases short, with 15 bases between. The CDR3 loop spans 14 amino acids. The germline V gene has CDR1 MNHNS and CDR2 SASEGT. CDR3: CASRYRDFGYEQYF. CDR3 in DNA: TGTGCCAGCAGATACCGGGACTTCGGCTACGAGCAGTACTTC.

The CDR3 loop reads CASSLSGIQNEKLFF. CDR3 nucleotide sequence: TGTGCCAGCAGCTTAAGCGGGATTCAGAATGAAAAACTGTTTTTT. The gene calls are TRBV7-3 and TRBJ1-4; unclear D gene. Germline V CDR1 and CDR2: SGHTA, FQGTGA. V dropped 1 base and J dropped 5 bases, with 11 bases sitting between them. This CDR3 has 15 residues.

This chain uses TRBV28 with TRBJ2-3; D is unclear. Per the germline V gene, CDR1 is MDHEN and CDR2 is SYDVKM. This CDR3 spans 12 amino acids. V lost 3 bases to trimming and J lost 13 bases, with 14 bases between them. The CDR3 protein is CASSFVGYREYF. The CDR3 nucleotides read TGTGCCAGCAGTTTTGTTGGATATCGGGAGTATTTT.

This clone was seen a handful of times. This chain links TRBV29-1 with TRBJ2-3; D ambiguous. CDR1 SQVTM and CDR2 ANQGSEA come from the germline V gene. The CDR3 is 14 residues long. V lost 3 bases and J lost 1, with 11 bases in between. CDR3 region: CSVEFYLGTDTQYF. In nucleotides, the CDR3 is TGCAGCGTTGAGTTTTACCTAGGCACAGATACGCAGTATTTT.

The chain joins TRBV28 to TRBJ2-3; 10 bases line up with TRBD2. The CDR3 length is 16 residues. V lost 6 bases, J lost 0 bases, and 6 bases stayed unmatched. Germline values: CDR1 MDHEN, CDR2 SYDVKM. The CDR3 loop reads CASRGSGRPSTDTQYF. As DNA, the CDR3 is TGTGCCAGCAGGGGTAGCGGGAGGCCGAGCACAGATACGCAGTATTTT.

V usage is TRBV7-2 and J usage is TRBJ1-2, with D unresolved. CDR3 length: 15 amino acids. With 5 bases removed from V and 0 bases from J, the gap between germline ends came to 13 bases. The V gene's germline CDR1 is SGHTA and CDR2 FQGNSA. CDR3 in amino acids: CASSPSRLSNYGYTF. Written as DNA, the CDR3 is TGTGCCAGCAGCCCTTCGAGGCTATCTAACTATGGCTACACCTTC.

This clone has just a few counts. The chain has TRBV2 and TRBJ1-2; 8 nucleotides line up with TRBD1. The CDR3 totals 13 residues. In germline, CDR1 is SNHLY, CDR2 FYNNEI. With V trimmed by 5 bases and J by 4 bases, 3 bases remained unmatched. In DNA form, the CDR3 reads TGTGCCAGCAGTCACACAGGGGGCTATGGCTACACCTTC. Translating it yields CASSHTGGYGYTF.

The chain is built from TRBV6-5 and TRBJ2-1; the match to TRBD2 covers 12 bases. Trimming cost V 6 bases and J 3 bases; bases outside gene matches: 3. The CDR3 extends over 15 amino acids. The germline CDR1 and CDR2 sequences are MNHEY and SVGAGI. This CDR3 is CASRMGLAGYNEQFF. The CDR3 DNA is TGTGCCAGCAGGATGGGACTAGCGGGCTACAATGAGCAGTTCTTC.

The chain joins TRBV10-3 to TRBJ2-5; 11 positions agree with TRBD2. The CDR3 spans 20 residues. CDR1 and CDR2 from the germline V gene are ENHRY and SYGVKD. V lost 6 bases to trimming and J lost 1 base; unmatched junction nucleotides: 19. CDR3 nucleotides: TGTGCCATCAGCGGGGAACCCGGGACTAGCGGCATGTCAACCCAAGAGACCCAGTACTTC. Amino acid sequence: CAISGEPGTSGMSTQETQYF.